The present T cell receptor beta chain was sequenced within a study of CD8+CD57+ T cells in acquired aplastic anemia. As for the study in general: CD4+ and CD8+ cells, once sorted, gave DNA averaging around 3.4 ug. Study-level results: Between patients and controls, about 31 CD8+ CDR3 sequences were found in common. CD8+ Simpson's diversity showed no significant patient-control difference.

Whoever was chosen for sequencing had shown CD8+CD57+ cell expansion by flow cytometry. Prior therapy had not been administered to any patient at the time of blood sampling. Germline trimming cut 6 bases from V and 2 bases from J; bases unmatched to any gene: 10. Per the germline V gene, CDR1 is SGHTA and CDR2 is FQGNSA. The CDR3 covers 15 residues. Genomic DNA constituted the template upon which TCR beta VDJ and CDR3 profiling was performed. One entry per CDR3 protein, called by TCRdb with MiXCR from the reads. The sample has fewer than 250,000 distinct CDR3 sequences, approximately 50% seen once; the top ten hold 7.8%. As for this clonotype: Its antigen is unidentified.

The receptor comes from a human donor with aplastic anemia. The chain employs TRBV7-2 and TRBJ2-7; 7 bases fit TRBD1. Input material: sorted CD4+, CD8+, or CD8+CD57+ T cells (not recorded which) from PBMCs. The CDR3 is CASSYSPGQTYEQYF. In DNA, the CDR3 is TGTGCCAGCAGTTACTCTCCGGGACAGACCTACGAGCAGTACTTC.